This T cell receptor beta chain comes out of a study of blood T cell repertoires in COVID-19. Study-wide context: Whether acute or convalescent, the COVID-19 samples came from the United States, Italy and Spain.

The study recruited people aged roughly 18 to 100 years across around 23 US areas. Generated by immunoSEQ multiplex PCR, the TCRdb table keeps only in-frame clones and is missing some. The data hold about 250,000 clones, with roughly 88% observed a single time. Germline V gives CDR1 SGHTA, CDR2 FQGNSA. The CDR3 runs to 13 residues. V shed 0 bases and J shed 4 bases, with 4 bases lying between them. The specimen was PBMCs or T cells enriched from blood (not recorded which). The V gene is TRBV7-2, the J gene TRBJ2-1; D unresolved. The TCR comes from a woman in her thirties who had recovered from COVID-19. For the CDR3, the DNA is TGTGCCAGCAGCTTAGCCCGGTACAATGAGCAGTTCTTC. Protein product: CASSLARYNEQFF.